This entry concerns a single TCR beta chain. Its antigen remains unidentified. TCRdb processed the 5' RACE reads anew with MiXCR; each CDR3 protein has one entry. The table lists under 300,000 distinct CDR3 sequences, about a sixth of them singletons. Germline-derived CDR1 and CDR2 are MGHRA and YSYEKL. V was clipped by 5 bases and J by 6 bases, with 15 bases between them. This CDR3 has 14 amino acids. The sample is drawn from a study of T-cell memory formation after mild COVID-19. Study findings and constraints: Mainly in CM and EM were contracting CD4+ clones; CD8+ were in EMRA.

This TCR came from a man between 18 and 35 years old who had mild COVID-19 (a few samples of this study predate the infection). Cell type and time point are not known. Sample: PBMCs or a T cell subset sorted from them (not recorded which). The V gene is TRBV4-1, the J gene TRBJ2-3, with D possibly being TRBD1 (5 bases). CDR3 amino acids: CASSWQGLADTQYF. DNA of the CDR3: TGCGCCAGCAGCTGGCAGGGTTTGGCGGATACGCAGTATTTT.